Presented here are 23 T cell receptor beta chains from one specimen sequenced in a study of CD8 T cells in ankylosing spondylitis. Study-wide results and limits: A TCR beta motif of about 8 highly homologous variants seemed to mark ankylosing spondylitis blood.

The antigens for these receptors are not known. Via MiXCR, TCRdb re-called the 5' RACE reads, giving one row per CDR3 protein. The data contain just under 550,000 distinct CDR3 sequences, roughly 13% of them singletons. Sample: blood, either unsorted or a sorted T cell fraction (not recorded which). The receptors were sampled from a male donor with ankylosing spondylitis.

The gene calls are TRBV2 and TRBJ1-1, with TRBD1 identical over 9 bases. Per the germline V gene, CDR1 is SNHLY and CDR2 is FYNNEI. The CDR3 runs to 14 residues. The junction had 6 bases not matched to a gene; V was cut back by 6 bases and J by 4 bases. Here the CDR3 DNA reads TGTGCCAGCAGAGCGGGACAGGGCGGCACTGAAGCTTTCTTT. The encoded protein is CASRAGQGGTEAFF.

J is TRBJ2-1 and V is TRBV7-8; tentatively, D is TRBD1 or TRBD2 (5 bases each). The germline gives CDR1 SGHVS, CDR2 FQNEAQ. The CDR3 sequence is 16 residues long. V was shortened by 5 bases and J by 7 bases, with 21 bases between the two germline ends. Here the CDR3 reads CASSHVRAGEGNEQFF. The DNA for the CDR3 is TGTGCCAGCAGCCACGTGCGGGCGGGCGAGGGGAATGAGCAGTTCTTC.

The V gene is TRBV10-1, the J gene TRBJ2-1, with D possibly matching TRBD2 (5 bases). CDR1 and CDR2 from the germline V gene are WNHNN and SYGVQD (reference sequence). Trimming stripped 3 bases from V and 9 bases from J, with 6 bases between. The CDR3 contains 11 residues. The CDR3 nucleotides are TGCGCCAGCAGTGATGCGGGTGAGCAGTTCTTC. Amino acids: CASSDAGEQFF.

This rearrangement joins TRBV11-2 to TRBJ2-1; maybe TRBD2 (6 bases). There are 15 residues in the CDR3. V dropped 1 base and J dropped 9 bases, with 16 bases sitting between them. Per germline, CDR1 SGHAT and CDR2 FQNNGV. CDR3 amino acids: CASSLGRVGSGEQFF. For the CDR3, the DNA is TGTGCCAGCAGCTTAGGCCGCGTCGGGAGCGGTGAGCAGTTCTTC.

The chain is built from TRBV4-1 and TRBJ1-1; a possible D gene is TRBD1 (6 bases). Germline assignment: CDR1 MGHRA and CDR2 YSYEKL. CDR3 length equals 15 residues. V shed 3 bases and J shed 3 bases, with 14 bases lying between them. CDR3 sequence: CASSHRGGAYTEAFF. CDR3 bases: TGCGCCAGCAGCCACCGTGGGGGGGCGTACACTGAAGCTTTCTTT.

This clonotype was picked up many times. The V call is TRBV7-2, the J call TRBJ2-7, with 7 bases lining up with TRBD2. This CDR3 has 14 amino acids. Per the germline V gene, CDR1 is SGHTA and CDR2 is FQGNSA. J was trimmed by 7 bases and V by 3 bases; bases with no gene match: 9. The DNA for the CDR3 is TGTGCCAGCAGCTTGGCGGGGAGCGGGATAGAGCAGTACTTC. The encoded protein is CASSLAGSGIEQYF.

The V and J genes are TRBV20-1 and TRBJ2-7; no clear D. Trimming stripped 3 bases from V and 6 bases from J, with 9 bases between. CDR1 and CDR2 (germline): DFQATT, SNEGSKA (reference sequence). The CDR3 has 11 residues. The DNA of the CDR3 is TGCAGTGCTAGTGGAGACCCCGAGCAGTACTTC. As protein: CSASGDPEQYF.

This clonotype was seen a few times. The V and J genes are TRBV12-3 or TRBV12-4 and TRBJ2-2, with 11 bases fitting TRBD1. V lost 7 bases, J lost 1 base, and 5 bases stayed unmatched. The CDR3 runs 16 residues. The CDR3 DNA sequence: TGTGCCAGCACCCTGGACAGGGGGCTGAACACCGGGGAGCTGTTTTTT. Amino acids: CASTLDRGLNTGELFF.

There are a few counts of this clonotype. V gene TRBV14 combines with J gene TRBJ2-1; a weak D match, TRBD1 (5 bases). Germline V gives CDR1 SGHDN, CDR2 FVKESK. The CDR3 covers 16 residues. V was pared by 6 bases and J by 0 bases, with 15 bases between. The CDR3 loop is CASSHARGVSYNEQFF. CDR3 nucleotides: TGTGCCAGCAGTCACGCAAGGGGTGTCTCCTACAATGAGCAGTTCTTC.

This clonotype was detected ten times or more. V is TRBV20-1 and J is TRBJ1-2; TRBD1 agrees at 9 bases. Germline V lookup: CDR1 DFQATT, CDR2 SNEGSKA (reference sequence). The CDR3 is made up of 13 amino acids. The trim removed 6 bases at V and 8 bases at J, leaving 10 bases unmatched. The CDR3 DNA sequence: TGCAGTGCCCAAGGGACAGGGACGTCCGGCTACACCTTC. Translated: CSAQGTGTSGYTF.

This clonotype came up many times. The J gene is TRBJ2-1, the V gene TRBV4-2; no clear D. V dropped 2 bases and J dropped 2 bases, with 4 bases sitting between them. The CDR3 spans 13 residues. Germline V gives CDR1 LGHNA, CDR2 YNFKEQ. The CDR3 sequence is CASSQIAYNEQFF. CDR3 in DNA: TGTGCCAGCAGCCAAATCGCCTACAATGAGCAGTTCTTC.

The sample holds a few counts of this clonotype. The V and J genes are TRBV20-1 and TRBJ2-5, with 10 nucleotides matching TRBD1. Losses at the gene ends were 5 bases for V and 1 base for J; bases not matched to a gene: 13. This CDR3 spans 17 amino acids. In germline, CDR1 is DFQATT, CDR2 SNEGSKA (reference sequence). CDR3 residues: CSAPGTGAKSFQETQYF. The CDR3 nucleotides are TGCAGTGCTCCCGGGACAGGGGCCAAAAGTTTCCAAGAGACCCAGTACTTC.

The chain recombines TRBV5-1 with TRBJ2-1; 11 nucleotides agree with TRBD2. CDR3 length: 18 amino acids. Germline CDR1 is SGHRS and CDR2 is YFSETQ. The V gene end was trimmed by 5 bases and the J gene end by 0 bases; junction bases not matched to a gene: 10. The DNA of the CDR3 is TGCGCCAGCAGGTTAGCGGGAGGGCCAGGAAACTCCTACAATGAGCAGTTCTTC. Protein product: CASRLAGGPGNSYNEQFF.

This clonotype was detected many times. V gene TRBV20-1 combines with J gene TRBJ2-7, with 12 positions matching TRBD2. V lost 4 bases, J lost 4 bases, and 2 bases stayed unmatched. This CDR3 has 13 residues. From germline, CDR1 is DFQATT and CDR2 SNEGSKA (reference sequence). CDR3 loop: CSATGTSGYEQYF. The CDR3 coding sequence is TGCAGTGCTACCGGGACTAGCGGGTACGAGCAGTACTTC.

This clonotype was recorded a few times. The rearrangement links TRBV20-1 to TRBJ2-5, with D possibly matching TRBD2 (5 bases). This CDR3 contains 13 residues. Per germline, CDR1 DFQATT and CDR2 SNEGSKA (reference sequence). The V end lost 2 bases, the J end lost 4 bases, and 11 bases lay between the germline ends. CDR3 bases: TGCAGTGCTAGAATGGCGGCGGGAGAGACCCAGTACTTC. The encoded protein is CSARMAAGETQYF.

The V call is TRBV20-1, the J call TRBJ2-7; 10 nucleotides align to TRBD1. Trimming took 1 base from V and 6 from J; bases not matched to a gene: 12. CDR1 and CDR2 from the germline V gene are DFQATT and SNEGSKA (reference sequence). The CDR3 runs 16 residues. The CDR3 spells CSARGTGGSSTLEQYF. CDR3 in DNA: TGCAGTGCTAGAGGGACAGGGGGGTCATCAACCCTCGAGCAGTACTTC.

CDR3 residues: CASTPGQLYGYTF. The CDR3 DNA reads as TGTGCCAGCACCCCGGGACAGCTTTATGGCTACACCTTC. The chain recombines TRBV3-1 with TRBJ1-2, with TRBD1 matching over 7 bases. Germline loops: CDR1 LGHDT, CDR2 YNNKEL (reference sequence). The CDR3 is 13 residues long. The J segment lost 5 bases and the V segment lost 7 bases, leaving 7 bases of the junction unmatched.

The J gene is TRBJ1-4, the V gene TRBV20-1; no firm D call. Germline CDR1 DFQATT, CDR2 SNEGSKA (reference sequence). The CDR3 loop spans 12 amino acids. V was shortened by 5 bases and J by 3 bases, with 7 bases between the two germline ends. This CDR3 is CSARGANEKLFF. The CDR3 region has the DNA TGCAGTGCTCGGGGTGCTAATGAAAAACTGTTTTTT.

This clonotype appeared a few times. The chain links TRBV5-1 to TRBJ1-2; the D is unclear. Germline V gives CDR1 SGHRS, CDR2 YFSETQ. V lost 1 base and J 6 bases, leaving 10 bases between the germline ends. The CDR3 sequence is 13 residues long. DNA of the CDR3: TGCGCCAGCAGCTTGTCGATTGGCGATGGCTACACCTTC. It translates to CASSLSIGDGYTF.

J is TRBJ2-3 and V is TRBV28, with D maybe TRBD1 (5 bases). Germline V lookup: CDR1 MDHEN, CDR2 SYDVKM. This CDR3 is 16 amino acids long. The V end lost 7 bases, the J end lost 1 base, and 18 bases lay between the germline ends. The DNA of the CDR3 is TGTGCCAGCAAGGTAGTAGGGGAAGAAGGCACAGATACGCAGTATTTT. Protein: CASKVVGEEGTDTQYF.

In its sample, this clonotype was seen a few times. V is TRBV10-1 and J is TRBJ2-5, with no clear D. This CDR3 is built from 13 residues. V was trimmed by 8 bases and J by 5 bases, leaving 15 bases between them. Germline CDR1 is WNHNN and CDR2 is SYGVQD (reference sequence). The CDR3 spells CASRENIGETQYF. CDR3 nucleotides: TGCGCCAGCCGAGAAAATATAGGGGAGACCCAGTACTTC.

In this sample, this clonotype turned up many times. V gene TRBV28 combines with J gene TRBJ2-7; D may be TRBD2 (7 bases). V was shortened by 5 bases and J by 6 bases, with 26 bases between the two germline ends. The germline V gene encodes CDR1 MDHEN and CDR2 SYDVKM. The CDR3 extends over 17 amino acids. The CDR3 region is CASSPGGGHGLLGEQYF. For the CDR3, the DNA is TGTGCCAGCAGTCCTGGGGGGGGACACGGACTTCTAGGCGAGCAGTACTTC.

This clonotype was observed a handful of times. The V call is TRBV15, the J call TRBJ2-5; no reliable D call. The CDR3 has 14 residues. V lost 1 base to trimming and J lost 4 bases, with 10 bases between them. Germline V gene lookup returns CDR1 LNHNV and CDR2 YYDKDF (reference sequence). CDR3 loop: CATSRGGQGETQYF. The CDR3 nucleotides read TGTGCCACCAGCAGAGGGGGTCAAGGAGAGACCCAGTACTTC.